This T cell receptor beta chain was found in a study of blood T cell repertoires in COVID-19. As concerns this clone: This sample includes further DNA sequences coding for the same CDR3.

The authors' processing: Amplified reference gene primers provided the basis for estimating nucleated cell counts. The repertoire was sequenced with immunoSEQ multiplex PCR; TCRdb's copy has only in-frame clones and lacks some. The V and J calls and clone size are taken from that table; D and trimming were inferred from the DNA. The sample holds fewer than 600,000 clones, roughly nine tenths seen once. The V gene's germline CDR1 is KGHDR and CDR2 SFDVKD. V was pared by 3 bases and J by 4 bases, with 7 bases of the junction left unmatched. This CDR3 is built from 17 residues. This chain uses TRBV24-1 with TRBJ2-1; 11 positions match TRBD2. Sequenced sample: peripheral blood. This TCR was sampled from a young man with COVID-19, enrolled during active disease. For the CDR3, the DNA is TGTGCCACCAGTGATCCCTCCGGGACTAGCGGTTACAATGAGCAGTTCTTC. Translating gives CATSDPSGTSGYNEQFF.